This T cell receptor beta chain was found in a study of blood T cell repertoires in COVID-19. Whole-study context: Sites across the United States, Italy and Spain contributed samples from acute and convalescent COVID-19. In each case, the material was cDNA or gDNA derived from T cells, B-cell-depleted T cells, or PBMCs.

Seattle participants joined during active infection and were tracked over time. Authors' data handling: Reference gene primer amplification yielded estimated nucleated cell counts. The protocol was immunoSEQ multiplex PCR, while the TCRdb copy is restricted to in-frame clones and leaves out a portion. V and J calls and clone size are as listed in that table; D and trimming were resolved from the DNA. Here the sample spans under 300,000 clones, less than 90% being singletons. The CDR3 length is 14 residues. The chain recombines TRBV21-1 with TRBJ1-5; the table's D call, TRBD1, was not checked against the DNA. TRBV21-1 is a pseudogene segment. Sequencing input: peripheral blood. The origin of this receptor is a woman in her seventies with COVID-19, enrolled during active disease. CDR3 bases: TGTGCCATTCAAATCGGGACAGTCAATCAGCCCCAGCATTTT. Translating gives CAIQIGTVNQPQHF.